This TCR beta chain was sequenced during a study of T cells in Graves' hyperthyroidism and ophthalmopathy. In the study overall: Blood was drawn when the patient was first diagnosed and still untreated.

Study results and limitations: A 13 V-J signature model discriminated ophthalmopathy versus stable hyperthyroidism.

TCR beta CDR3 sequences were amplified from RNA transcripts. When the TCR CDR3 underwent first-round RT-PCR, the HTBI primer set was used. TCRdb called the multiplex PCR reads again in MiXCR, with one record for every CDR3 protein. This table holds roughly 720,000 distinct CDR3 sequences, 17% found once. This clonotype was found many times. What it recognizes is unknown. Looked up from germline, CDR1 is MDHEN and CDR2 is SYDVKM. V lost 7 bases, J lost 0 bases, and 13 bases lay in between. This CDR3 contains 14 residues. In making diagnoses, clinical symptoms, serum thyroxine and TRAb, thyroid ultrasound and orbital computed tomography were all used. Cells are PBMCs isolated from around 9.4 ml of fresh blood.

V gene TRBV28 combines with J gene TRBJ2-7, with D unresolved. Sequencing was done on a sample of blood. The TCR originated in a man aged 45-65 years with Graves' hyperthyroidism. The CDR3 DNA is TGTGCCAGCACCAGAGACACCAACTCCTACGAGCAGTACTTC. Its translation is CASTRDTNSYEQYF.